This paragraph covers one T cell receptor beta chain sequence. Its target is unknown. V lost 5 bases and J lost 4, with 11 bases in between. There are 14 residues in the CDR3. From germline, CDR1 is MDHEN and CDR2 SYDVKM. Regarding time point: pretreatment peripheral blood. This specimen belongs to a study of PD-L1 blockade in urothelial cancer. Overall study findings and caveats: Lower pretreatment blood TCR clonality, under the median, predicted better survival, researchers reported.

TCRdb's copy holds only in-frame clones and misses some; the assay was immunoSEQ multiplex PCR. This table holds some 44,000 clones, around 81% found once. This chain links TRBV28 with TRBJ2-2; perhaps TRBD2 as D (7 bases). The TCR originated in a man between 60 and 70 years old with urothelial cancer. Sequenced here: PBMCs, sampled around atezolizumab (anti-PD-L1) treatment. This CDR3 reads CASSLGGVTGELFF. For the CDR3, the DNA is TGTGCCAGCAGTCTAGGGGGGGTCACCGGGGAGCTGTTTTTT.